The table lists the clone carrying this TCR beta chain with a count of one. HIV-negative, healthy adults without recent acute infections or vaccinations were the donors. Measured with immunoSEQ multiplex PCR; TCRdb has only the in-frame clones, and not every one. The profile covers some 1 million clones, with under 80% appearing a single time and about 1.5% taken by the ten largest. The data are from a study of shared clonotypes between healthy human individuals. This CDR3 has 15 residues. V lost 4 bases and J lost 2, with 12 bases in between. CDR1 and CDR2 (germline): SGHKS, YYEKEE (reference sequence).

This receptor was taken from a man aged 18 to 30 in good health. The chain couples TRBV5-5 to TRBJ1-4; D gene unclear. What was sequenced was memory CD4+ T cells sorted from blood. Subset defined: CD45RA-negative fraction. The CDR3: CASSPLGSTNEKLFF. CDR3 sequence (DNA): TGTGCCAGCAGCCCGTTAGGGAGTACTAATGAAAAACTGTTTTTT.